One T cell receptor (beta chain) is described in this entry. Its antigen is as yet unknown. Germline CDR1 and CDR2: MDHEN and SYDVKM. V was clipped by 5 bases and J by 5 bases; unmatched bases: 10. The length of the CDR3 is 15 residues. Here immunoSEQ multiplex PCR was the method, and the copy in TCRdb shows in-frame clones only, minus some. The sample consists of about 100,000 clones, about 84% of them appearing once. The data were taken from a study of OX40 agonist ivuxolimab in advanced cancers. General study findings and limits: Relative to CD4+, CD8+ T cells held more expanded clones on average.

The specimen comprised CD4+ or CD8+ T cells sorted from blood, sampled in a trial of the OX40 agonist ivuxolimab. This sequence joins TRBV28 and TRBJ2-3, with TRBD1 identical over 7 bases. The sequence was collected from an adult with an advanced solid tumor such as melanoma, head and neck, liver or kidney cancer. This CDR3 reads CASSVQGKRGDTQYF. CDR3 sequence (DNA): TGTGCCAGCAGTGTACAGGGGAAGAGGGGAGATACGCAGTATTTT.